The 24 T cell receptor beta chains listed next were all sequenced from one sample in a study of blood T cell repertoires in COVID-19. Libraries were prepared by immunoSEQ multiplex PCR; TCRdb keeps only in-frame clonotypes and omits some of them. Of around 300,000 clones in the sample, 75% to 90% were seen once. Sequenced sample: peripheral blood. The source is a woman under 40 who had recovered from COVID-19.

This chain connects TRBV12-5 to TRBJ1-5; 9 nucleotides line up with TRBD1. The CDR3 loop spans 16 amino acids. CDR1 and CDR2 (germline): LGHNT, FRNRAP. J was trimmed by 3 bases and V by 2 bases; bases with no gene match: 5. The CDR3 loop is CASGLRTGAINQPQHF. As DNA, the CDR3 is TGTGCTAGTGGTTTGAGGACAGGGGCGATCAATCAGCCCCAGCATTTT.

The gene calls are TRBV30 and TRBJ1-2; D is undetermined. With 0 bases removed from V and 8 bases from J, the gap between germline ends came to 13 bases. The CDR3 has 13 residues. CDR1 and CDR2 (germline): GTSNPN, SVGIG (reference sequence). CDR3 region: CAWSVRNGNGYTF. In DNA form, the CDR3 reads TGTGCCTGGAGTGTAAGAAACGGGAACGGCTACACCTTC.

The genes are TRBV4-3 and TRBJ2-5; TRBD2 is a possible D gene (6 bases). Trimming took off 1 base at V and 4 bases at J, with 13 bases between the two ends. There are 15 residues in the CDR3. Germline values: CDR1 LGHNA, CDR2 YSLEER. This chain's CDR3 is CASSQAGAAGETQYF. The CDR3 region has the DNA TGCGCCAGCAGCCAAGCGGGAGCCGCTGGAGAGACCCAGTACTTC.

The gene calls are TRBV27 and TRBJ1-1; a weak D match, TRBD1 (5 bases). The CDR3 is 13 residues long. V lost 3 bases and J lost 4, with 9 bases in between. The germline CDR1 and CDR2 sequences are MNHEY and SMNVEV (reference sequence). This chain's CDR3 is CASSFTGGTEAFF. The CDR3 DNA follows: TGTGCCAGCAGTTTTACGGGGGGCACTGAAGCTTTCTTT.

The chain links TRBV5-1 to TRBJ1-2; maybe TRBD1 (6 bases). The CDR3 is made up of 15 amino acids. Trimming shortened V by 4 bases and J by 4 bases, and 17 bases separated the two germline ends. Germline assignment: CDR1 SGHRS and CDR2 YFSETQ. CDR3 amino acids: CASSPGQNSIYGYTF. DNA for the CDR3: TGCGCCAGCAGCCCCGGACAGAACAGTATCTATGGCTACACCTTC.

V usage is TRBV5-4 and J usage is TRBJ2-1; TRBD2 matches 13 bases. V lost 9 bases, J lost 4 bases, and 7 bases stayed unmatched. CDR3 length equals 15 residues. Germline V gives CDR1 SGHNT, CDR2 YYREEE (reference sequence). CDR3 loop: CATIGTSGAYNEQFF. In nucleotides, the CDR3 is TGTGCCACGATTGGGACTAGCGGGGCTTACAATGAGCAGTTCTTC.

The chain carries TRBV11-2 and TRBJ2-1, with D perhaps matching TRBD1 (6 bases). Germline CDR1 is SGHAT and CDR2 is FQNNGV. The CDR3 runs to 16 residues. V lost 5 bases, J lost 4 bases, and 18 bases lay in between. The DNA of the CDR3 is TGTGCCAGCAGCCAGGGGTGGGGTGGAGAGTACAATGAGCAGTTCTTC. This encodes CASSQGWGGEYNEQFF.

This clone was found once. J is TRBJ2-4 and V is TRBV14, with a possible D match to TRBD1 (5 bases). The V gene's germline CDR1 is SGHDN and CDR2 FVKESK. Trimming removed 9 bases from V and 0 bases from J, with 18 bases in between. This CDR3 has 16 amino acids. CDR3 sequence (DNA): TGTGCCAGGGAGACAGTAGTCAATATAGCCAAAAACATTCAGTACTTC. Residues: CARETVVNIAKNIQYF.

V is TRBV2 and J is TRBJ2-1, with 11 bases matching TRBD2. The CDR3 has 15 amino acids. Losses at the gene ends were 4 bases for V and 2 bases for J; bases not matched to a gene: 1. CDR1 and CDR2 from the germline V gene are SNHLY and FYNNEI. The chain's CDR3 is CASSGGLAAYNEQFF. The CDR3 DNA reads TGTGCCAGCAGTGGGGGACTAGCGGCCTACAATGAGCAGTTCTTC.

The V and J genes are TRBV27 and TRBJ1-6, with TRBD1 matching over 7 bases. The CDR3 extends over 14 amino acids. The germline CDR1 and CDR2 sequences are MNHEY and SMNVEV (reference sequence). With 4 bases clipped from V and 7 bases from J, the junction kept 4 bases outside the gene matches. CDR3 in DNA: TGTGCCAGCAGTTCTGAGGGGGCAAATTCACCCCTCCACTTT. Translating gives CASSSEGANSPLHF.

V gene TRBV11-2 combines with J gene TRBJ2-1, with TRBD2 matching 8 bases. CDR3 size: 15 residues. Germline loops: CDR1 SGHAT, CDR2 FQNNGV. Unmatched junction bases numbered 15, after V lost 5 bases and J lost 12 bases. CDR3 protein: CASSGTGTSFIGQFF. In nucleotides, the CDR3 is TGTGCCAGCAGCGGAACCGGGACTAGTTTCATAGGGCAGTTCTTC.

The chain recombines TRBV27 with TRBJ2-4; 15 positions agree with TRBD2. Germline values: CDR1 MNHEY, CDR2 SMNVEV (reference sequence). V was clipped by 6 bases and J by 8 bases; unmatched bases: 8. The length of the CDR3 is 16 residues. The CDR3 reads CASRGLAGGILDIQYF. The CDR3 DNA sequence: TGTGCCAGCAGAGGACTAGCGGGGGGGATTTTGGACATTCAGTACTTC.

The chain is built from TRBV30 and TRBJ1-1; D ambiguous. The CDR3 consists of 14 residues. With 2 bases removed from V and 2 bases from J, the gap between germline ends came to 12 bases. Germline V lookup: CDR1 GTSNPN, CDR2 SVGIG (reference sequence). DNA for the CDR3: TGTGCCTGGAGTCCCGGTCAGGTTAACACTGAAGCTTTCTTT. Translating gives CAWSPGQVNTEAFF.

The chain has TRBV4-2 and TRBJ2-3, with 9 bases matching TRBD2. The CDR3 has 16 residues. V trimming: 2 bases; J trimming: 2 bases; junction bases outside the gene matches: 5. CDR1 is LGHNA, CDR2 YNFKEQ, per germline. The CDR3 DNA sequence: TGTGCCAGCAGCCAACGACTAGCGGATTTCACAGATACGCAGTATTTT. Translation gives CASSQRLADFTDTQYF.

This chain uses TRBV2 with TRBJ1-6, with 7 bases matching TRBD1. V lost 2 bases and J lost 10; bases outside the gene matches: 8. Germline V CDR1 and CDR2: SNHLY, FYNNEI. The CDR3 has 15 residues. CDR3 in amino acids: CASSELDRANSPLHF. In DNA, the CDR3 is TGTGCCAGCAGTGAATTAGACAGGGCTAACTCACCCCTCCACTTT.

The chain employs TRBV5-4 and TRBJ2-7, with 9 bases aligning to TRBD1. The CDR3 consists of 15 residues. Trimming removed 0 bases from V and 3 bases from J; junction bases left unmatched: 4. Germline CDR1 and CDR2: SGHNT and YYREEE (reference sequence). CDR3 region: CASSLAGTGIYEQYF. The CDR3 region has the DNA TGTGCCAGCAGCTTGGCCGGGACAGGGATCTACGAGCAGTACTTC.

CDR3 bases: TGTGCCAGCAGCGCTGGACTAGCACACGAGCAGTACTTC. Translating it yields CASSAGLAHEQYF. The chain employs TRBV5-6 and TRBJ2-7; 8 bases fit TRBD2. Germline trimming cut 4 bases from V and 5 bases from J; bases unmatched to any gene: 5. Germline CDR1 and CDR2: SGHDT and YYEEEE. The CDR3 loop spans 13 amino acids.

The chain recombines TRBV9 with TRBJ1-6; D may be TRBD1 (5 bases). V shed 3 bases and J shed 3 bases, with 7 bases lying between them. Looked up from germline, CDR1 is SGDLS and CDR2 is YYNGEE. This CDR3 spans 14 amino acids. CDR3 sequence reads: CASSEGLYNSPLHF. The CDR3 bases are TGTGCCAGCAGCGAGGGACTCTATAATTCACCCCTCCACTTT.

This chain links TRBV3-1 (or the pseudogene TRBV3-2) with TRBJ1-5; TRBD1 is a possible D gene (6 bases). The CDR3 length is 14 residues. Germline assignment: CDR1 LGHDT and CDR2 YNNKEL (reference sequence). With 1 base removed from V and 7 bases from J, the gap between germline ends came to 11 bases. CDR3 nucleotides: TGTGCCAGCAGCCAAGGCAGGGGCGGGCAGCCCCAGCATTTT. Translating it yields CASSQGRGGQPQHF.

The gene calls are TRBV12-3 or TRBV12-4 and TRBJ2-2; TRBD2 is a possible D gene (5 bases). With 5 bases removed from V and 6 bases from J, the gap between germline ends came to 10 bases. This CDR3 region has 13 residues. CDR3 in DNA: TGTGCCAGCAGTCCGGCCGGGGCCGGGGAGCTGTTTTTT. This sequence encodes CASSPAGAGELFF.

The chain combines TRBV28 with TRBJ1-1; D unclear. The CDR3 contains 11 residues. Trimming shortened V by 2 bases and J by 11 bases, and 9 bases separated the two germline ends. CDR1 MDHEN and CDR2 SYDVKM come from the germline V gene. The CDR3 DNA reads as TGTGCCAGCAGTTTAGGGTACGGGGCTTTCTTT. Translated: CASSLGYGAFF.

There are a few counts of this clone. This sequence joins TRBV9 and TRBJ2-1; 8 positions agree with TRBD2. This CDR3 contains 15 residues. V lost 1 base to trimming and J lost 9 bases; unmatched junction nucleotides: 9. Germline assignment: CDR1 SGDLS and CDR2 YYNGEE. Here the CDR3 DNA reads TGTGCCAGCAGCGTAATCTATCAGAGCGGGGGTGAGCAGTTCTTC. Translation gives CASSVIYQSGGEQFF.

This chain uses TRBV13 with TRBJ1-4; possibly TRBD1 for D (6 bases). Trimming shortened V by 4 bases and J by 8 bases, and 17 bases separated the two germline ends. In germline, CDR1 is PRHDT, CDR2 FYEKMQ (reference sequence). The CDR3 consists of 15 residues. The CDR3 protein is CASSSLGDRQEKLFF. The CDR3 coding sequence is TGTGCCAGCAGCTCTTTAGGTGACAGGCAGGAAAAACTGTTTTTT. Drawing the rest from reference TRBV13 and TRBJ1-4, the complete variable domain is AAGVIQSPRHLIKEKRETATLKCYPIPRHDTVYWYQQGPGQDPQFLISFYEKMQSDKGSIPDRFSAQQFSDYHSELNMSSLELGDSALYFCASSSLGDRQEKLFFGSGTQLSVL.

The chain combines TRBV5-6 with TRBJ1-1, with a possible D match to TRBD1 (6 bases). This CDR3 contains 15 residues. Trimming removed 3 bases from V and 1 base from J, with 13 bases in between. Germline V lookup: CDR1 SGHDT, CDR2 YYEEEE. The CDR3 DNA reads TGTGCCAGCAGCTCCGGGGGGCAGAAGAACACTGAAGCTTTCTTT. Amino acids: CASSSGGQKNTEAFF.